Reported below is one T cell receptor beta chain. The antigen remains unidentified. The data derive from a study of T cell responses to AZD1222 COVID-19 vaccine. Background on the study: Second-dose intervals of approximately 4 or approximately 12 weeks were pooled.

The study, taken as a whole, reports: Donors were mostly white British, more females; clonal diversity possibly underestimated. The repertoires were collected only after the peak T cell response.

The table came from immunoSEQ multiplex PCR; TCRdb's copy has only in-frame clones and leaves some out. The sample holds about 100,000 clones, less than 90% seen once. V lost 2 bases and J lost 2; bases outside the gene matches: 5. Germline V gene data show CDR1 as LGHNA and CDR2 as YNFKEQ. The CDR3 has 15 residues. This chain uses TRBV4-2 with TRBJ2-7, with 8 bases fitting TRBD1. The source of this sequence is an adult in good health. Sample: peripheral blood, taken on day 0 of AZD1222 vaccination. The CDR3 bases are TGTGCCAGCAGCCAACCAACAGGGGGTACCTACGAGCAGTACTTC. Its protein product is CASSQPTGGTYEQYF.